The 30 T cell receptor beta chains below come from one sample, sequenced in a study of CXCR3-negative and CXCR3-positive naive CD8 T cells. Libraries of TRB cDNA were made by 5' RACE and carried UMIs. TCRdb reprocessed the 5' RACE reads, with one entry per CDR3 protein and no DNA. Its table records roughly 89,000 distinct CDR3 sequences. Source material: naive CXCR3- CD8+ T cells from blood. The subset denotes: CD45RO-CCR7+CD27+CD95- naive CD8+ T cells lacking CXCR3 (TNR3-). Every receptor here comes from a human donor in good health. Some clones in this sample may be carry-over from other donors' samples.

The chain links TRBV20-1 to TRBJ2-1; the TCRdb call, TRBD1, lacks DNA for checking. This CDR3 region has 16 residues. From germline, CDR1 is DFQATT and CDR2 SNEGSKA (reference sequence). The chain's CDR3 is CSARDPQGNRNNEQFF.

The chain combines TRBV5-1 with TRBJ2-5; TCRdb reports TRBD1, a call that lacks DNA to check it against. This CDR3 contains 14 residues. Germline V gene sequence: CDR1 SGHRS, CDR2 YFSETQ. CDR3 sequence: CASSWAGGAETQYF.

This chain joins TRBV19 and TRBJ2-1; TCRdb picks TRBD1, but there is no DNA to check that call. This CDR3 comprises 12 residues. Germline assignment: CDR1 LNHDA and CDR2 SQIVND (reference sequence). The CDR3 loop is CASSIVGGEQFF.

V usage is TRBV29-1 and J usage is TRBJ1-2. The CDR3 runs to 16 residues. Per germline, CDR1 SQVTM and CDR2 ANQGSEA. CDR3 in amino acids: CSVPGPTGLISYGYTF. Based on the CDR3 plus reference TRBV29-1 and TRBJ1-2, the full variable domain is SAVISQKPSRDICQRGTSLTIQCQVDSQVTMMFWYRQQPGQSLTLIATANQGSEATYESGFVIDKFPISRPNLTFSTLTVSNMSPEDSSIYLCSVPGPTGLISYGYTFGSGTRLTVV.

The J gene is TRBJ2-7, the V gene TRBV27. The length of the CDR3 is 14 residues. Per germline, CDR1 MNHEY and CDR2 SMNVEV (reference sequence). CDR3 region: CASSLLRGFDEQYF.

V is TRBV6-5 and J is TRBJ2-7; the TCRdb D gene call, TRBD1, has no DNA to confirm it. The CDR3 spans 14 residues. Germline CDR1 and CDR2: MNHEY and SVGAGI. The CDR3 region is CASSYSGPREEQYF.

The chain employs TRBV11-3 and TRBJ2-3; no DNA is available, so the TRBD2 call from TCRdb remains unchecked. CDR1 is SGHNT, CDR2 YENEEA, per germline. There are 18 residues in the CDR3. The CDR3 protein is CASSLGLGGDYYTDTQYF.

The CDR3 sequence: CSAHGSNTEAFF. The V call is TRBV29-1, the J call TRBJ1-1. Germline V gives CDR1 SQVTM, CDR2 ANQGSEA. The CDR3 sequence is 12 residues long.

The chain recombines TRBV7-9 with TRBJ2-3. The CDR3 sequence is 13 residues long. Germline V gene data show CDR1 as SEHNR and CDR2 as FQNEAQ (reference sequence). Here the CDR3 reads CASSLLPTDTQYF.

This chain's CDR3 is CASSQQQGELFF. The rearrangement links TRBV4-1 to TRBJ2-2. The germline CDR1 and CDR2 sequences are MGHRA and YSYEKL. This CDR3 contains 12 residues.

V usage is TRBV4-1 and J usage is TRBJ2-1; TCRdb lists TRBD2, though no DNA is available to test this call. CDR1 is MGHRA and CDR2 is YSYEKL in the germline V gene. CDR3 length: 14 residues. Here the CDR3 reads CASSQEGLASVQFF.

This sequence joins TRBV7-9 and TRBJ2-5; TCRdb's D call of TRBD2 is untestable without DNA. From germline, CDR1 is SEHNR and CDR2 FQNEAQ (reference sequence). CDR3 length: 14 residues. The CDR3 loop reads CASSPEGWQETQYF.

This chain joins TRBV6-5 and TRBJ1-1. There are 14 residues in the CDR3. Germline CDR1 and CDR2: MNHEY and SVGAGI. The CDR3 is CANSYRDMNTEAFF.

The chain uses TRBV10-3 and TRBJ2-5; lacking DNA, the TRBD1 call made by TCRdb goes unchecked. The CDR3 runs 15 residues. Germline V gives CDR1 ENHRY, CDR2 SYGVKD. CDR3 amino acids: CAISAPPGHQETQYF.

J is TRBJ2-1 and V is TRBV7-2; TCRdb's D call of TRBD1 is untestable without DNA. CDR3 size: 12 residues. CDR1 SGHTA and CDR2 FQGNSA come from the germline V gene. Here the CDR3 reads CASSSRGPEQFF.

The chain employs TRBV28 and TRBJ2-7; the D call of TRBD2 rests on TCRdb alone, since no DNA is present to check it. The germline gives CDR1 MDHEN, CDR2 SYDVKM. The CDR3 spans 17 residues. This CDR3 is CASSEFRAGTPQDEQYF.

This chain joins TRBV29-1 and TRBJ2-7. CDR1 and CDR2 from the germline V gene are SQVTM and ANQGSEA. The CDR3 spans 15 residues. Here the CDR3 reads CSVDGMSMGSYEQYF.

The V gene is TRBV2, the J gene TRBJ2-7; TCRdb returns TRBD1, unconfirmable since there is no DNA. CDR3 size: 13 residues. Looked up from germline, CDR1 is SNHLY and CDR2 is FYNNEI. The CDR3: CASMDSDSYEQYF.

V usage is TRBV5-1 and J usage is TRBJ2-3; lacking DNA, the TRBD2 call made by TCRdb goes unchecked. This CDR3 contains 16 residues. Germline CDR1 and CDR2: SGHRS and YFSETQ. CDR3 protein: CASSKLAGGAPDTQYF.

The chain links TRBV29-1 to TRBJ2-3; there is no DNA to check the TCRdb D call of TRBD2. The CDR3 totals 14 residues. Germline V lookup: CDR1 SQVTM, CDR2 ANQGSEA. The CDR3 protein is CSVRSGGEVDTQYF.

The gene calls are TRBV11-2 and TRBJ1-1. Germline lookup yields CDR1 SGHAT and CDR2 FQNNGV. The CDR3 totals 17 residues. Here the CDR3 reads CASSFSYGQLLNTEAFF.

The V and J genes are TRBV4-1 and TRBJ2-3. The CDR3 has 13 residues. From germline, CDR1 is MGHRA and CDR2 YSYEKL. The chain's CDR3 is CASSLYSTDTQYF.

The chain uses TRBV14 and TRBJ2-7; TCRdb's D call, TRBD2, is unchecked because there is no DNA. There are 16 residues in the CDR3. The germline V gene has CDR1 SGHDN and CDR2 FVKESK. CDR3: CASSQGTSGRTYEQYF.

The gene calls are TRBV6-2 or TRBV6-3 and TRBJ2-7; the TRBD1 assignment by TCRdb is unverifiable without DNA. The CDR3 is made up of 16 amino acids. Looked up from germline, CDR1 is MNHEY and CDR2 is SVGEGT. CDR3 sequence reads: CASRSPGQGSPYEQYF.

V gene TRBV29-1 combines with J gene TRBJ1-1; TCRdb's D call of TRBD1 is untestable without DNA. This CDR3 region has 14 residues. Germline V gene data show CDR1 as SQVTM and CDR2 as ANQGSEA. CDR3 region: CSVDPQGMNTEAFF.

The chain has TRBV7-3 and TRBJ2-1; TCRdb names TRBD1, which stays unverified in the absence of DNA. The CDR3 extends over 14 amino acids. The germline V gene has CDR1 SGHTA and CDR2 FQGTGA. The CDR3 loop reads CASSDGVPHREQFF.

The J gene is TRBJ1-5, the V gene TRBV28. The germline V gene encodes CDR1 MDHEN and CDR2 SYDVKM. The CDR3 runs to 15 residues. CDR3 region: CASSVVSSSNQPQHF.

The chain is built from TRBV7-3 and TRBJ2-1; TCRdb selects TRBD2, and the lack of DNA leaves this call unchecked. This CDR3 is 12 amino acids long. CDR1 is SGHTA and CDR2 is FQGTGA in the germline V gene. CDR3 sequence: CASSSDLNEQFF.

The chain is built from TRBV7-9 and TRBJ1-1; TCRdb proposes TRBD1, but this gene call is untestable without DNA. CDR1 is SEHNR and CDR2 is FQNEAQ in the germline V gene (reference sequence). The CDR3 has 19 amino acids. The CDR3 here is CASSLEGSGLTPRDTEAFF.

The V gene is TRBV5-1, the J gene TRBJ1-1; checking the TCRdb D call of TRBD1 is not possible without DNA. Per germline, CDR1 SGHRS and CDR2 YFSETQ. The CDR3 extends over 14 amino acids. The CDR3 sequence is CASRITRGGTEAFF.